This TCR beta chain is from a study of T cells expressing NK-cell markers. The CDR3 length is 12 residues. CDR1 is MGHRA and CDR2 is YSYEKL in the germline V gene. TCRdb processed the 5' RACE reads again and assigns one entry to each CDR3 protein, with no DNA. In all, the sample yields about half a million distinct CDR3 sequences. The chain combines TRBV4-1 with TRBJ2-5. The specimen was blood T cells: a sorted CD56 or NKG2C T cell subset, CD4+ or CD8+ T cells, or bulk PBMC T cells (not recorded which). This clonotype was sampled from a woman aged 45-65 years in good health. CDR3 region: CASRGWRETQYF.